This T cell receptor beta chain was captured by sequencing in a study of T cell changes during pregnancy in multiple sclerosis. Generated by immunoSEQ multiplex PCR, the TCRdb table keeps only in-frame clones and is missing some. The sample has around 50,000 clones; 90% to 95% are singletons. The CDR3 covers 13 residues. Looked up from germline, CDR1 is SEHNR and CDR2 is FQNEAQ (reference sequence). The V end lost 0 bases, the J end lost 4 bases, and 6 bases lay between the germline ends. V and J are TRBV7-9 and TRBJ1-2, with D uncertain. The sequence was obtained from a female donor with multiple sclerosis, enrolled in a pregnancy study. This sample comprised CD8+ T cells from peripheral blood mononuclear cells, obtained in the first trimester of pregnancy. This CDR3 reads CASSLAKSYGYTF. DNA of the CDR3: TGTGCCAGCAGCTTAGCTAAGAGCTATGGCTACACCTTC.